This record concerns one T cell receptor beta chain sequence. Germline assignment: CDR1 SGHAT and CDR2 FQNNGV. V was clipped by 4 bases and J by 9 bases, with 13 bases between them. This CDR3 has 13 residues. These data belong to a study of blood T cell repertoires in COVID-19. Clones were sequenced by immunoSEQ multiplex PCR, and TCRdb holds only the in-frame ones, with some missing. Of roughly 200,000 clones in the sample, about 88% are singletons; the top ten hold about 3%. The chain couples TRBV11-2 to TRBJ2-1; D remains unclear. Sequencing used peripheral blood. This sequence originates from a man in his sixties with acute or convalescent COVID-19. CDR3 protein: CASSSGSHTEQFF. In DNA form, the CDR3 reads TGTGCCAGCAGCTCAGGCTCGCATACTGAGCAGTTCTTC.